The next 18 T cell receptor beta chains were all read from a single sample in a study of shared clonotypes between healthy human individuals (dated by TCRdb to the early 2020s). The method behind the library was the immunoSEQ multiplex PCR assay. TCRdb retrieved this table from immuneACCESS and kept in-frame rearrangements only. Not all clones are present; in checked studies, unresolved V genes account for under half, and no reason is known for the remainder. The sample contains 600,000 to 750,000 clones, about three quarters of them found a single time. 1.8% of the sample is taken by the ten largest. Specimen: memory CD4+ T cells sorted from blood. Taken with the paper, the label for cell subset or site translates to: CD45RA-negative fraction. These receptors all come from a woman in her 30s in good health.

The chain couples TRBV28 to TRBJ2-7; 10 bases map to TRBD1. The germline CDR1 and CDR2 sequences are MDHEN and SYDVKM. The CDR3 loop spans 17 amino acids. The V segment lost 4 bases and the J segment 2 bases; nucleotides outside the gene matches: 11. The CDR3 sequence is CASSSMGTGTGAYEQYF. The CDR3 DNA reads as TGTGCCAGCAGTTCTATGGGGACCGGGACAGGGGCCTACGAGCAGTACTTC. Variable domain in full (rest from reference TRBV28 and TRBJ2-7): DVKVTQSSRYLVKRTGEKVFLECVQDMDHENMFWYRQDPGLGLRLIYFSYDVKMKEKGDIPEGYSVSREKKERFSLILESASTNQTSMYLCASSSMGTGTGAYEQYFGPGTRLTVT.

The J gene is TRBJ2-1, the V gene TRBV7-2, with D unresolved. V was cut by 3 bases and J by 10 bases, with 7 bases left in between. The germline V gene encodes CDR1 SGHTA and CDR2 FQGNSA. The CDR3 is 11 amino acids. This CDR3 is CASSFRGEQFF. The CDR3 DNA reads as TGTGCCAGCAGCTTTCGAGGCGAGCAGTTCTTC.

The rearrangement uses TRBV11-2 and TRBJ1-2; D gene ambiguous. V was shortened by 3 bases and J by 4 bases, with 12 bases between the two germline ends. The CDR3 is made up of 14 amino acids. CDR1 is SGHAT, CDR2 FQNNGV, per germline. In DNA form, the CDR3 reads TGTGCCAGCAGCTTCGGAGGGCGAGCCTATGGCTACACCTTC. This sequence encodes CASSFGGRAYGYTF.

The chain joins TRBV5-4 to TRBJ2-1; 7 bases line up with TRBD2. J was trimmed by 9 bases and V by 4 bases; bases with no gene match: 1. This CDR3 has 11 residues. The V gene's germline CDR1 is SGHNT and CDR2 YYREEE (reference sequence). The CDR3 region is CASSGGGEQFF. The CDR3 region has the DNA TGTGCCAGCAGCGGGGGGGGTGAGCAGTTCTTC.

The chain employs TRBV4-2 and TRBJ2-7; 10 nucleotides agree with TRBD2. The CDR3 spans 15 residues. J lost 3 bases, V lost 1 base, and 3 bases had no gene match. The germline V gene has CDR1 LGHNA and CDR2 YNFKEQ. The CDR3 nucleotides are TGTGCCAGCAGCCAAGGGTTAGCGGGAGGCTACGAGCAGTACTTC. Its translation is CASSQGLAGGYEQYF.

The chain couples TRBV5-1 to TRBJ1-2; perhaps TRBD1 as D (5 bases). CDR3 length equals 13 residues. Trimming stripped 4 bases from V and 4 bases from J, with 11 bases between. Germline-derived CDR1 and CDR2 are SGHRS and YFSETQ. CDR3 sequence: CASSPGGIYGYTF. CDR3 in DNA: TGCGCCAGCAGCCCCGGGGGAATCTATGGCTACACCTTC.

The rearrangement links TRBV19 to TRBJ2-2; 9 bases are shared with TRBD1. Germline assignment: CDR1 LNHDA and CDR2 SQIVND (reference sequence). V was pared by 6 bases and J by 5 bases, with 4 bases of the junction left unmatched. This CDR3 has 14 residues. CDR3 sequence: CASRRQGGTGELFF. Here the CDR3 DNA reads TGTGCCAGTAGGAGACAGGGGGGTACCGGGGAGCTGTTTTTT.

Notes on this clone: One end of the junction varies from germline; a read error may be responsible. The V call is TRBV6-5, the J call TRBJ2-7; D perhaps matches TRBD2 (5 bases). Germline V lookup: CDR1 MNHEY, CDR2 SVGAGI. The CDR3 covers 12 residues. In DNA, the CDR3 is TGTGCCAGCAGTTACTCGGGCGGGTTCCCCCACTTC. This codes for CASSYSGGFPHF.

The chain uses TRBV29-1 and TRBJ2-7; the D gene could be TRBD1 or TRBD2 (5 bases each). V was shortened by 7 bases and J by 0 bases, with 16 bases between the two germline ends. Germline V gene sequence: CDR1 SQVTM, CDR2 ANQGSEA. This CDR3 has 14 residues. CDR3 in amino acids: CSARRGHSSYEQYF. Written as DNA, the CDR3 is TGCAGCGCCCGCCGGGGCCACAGCTCCTACGAGCAGTACTTC.

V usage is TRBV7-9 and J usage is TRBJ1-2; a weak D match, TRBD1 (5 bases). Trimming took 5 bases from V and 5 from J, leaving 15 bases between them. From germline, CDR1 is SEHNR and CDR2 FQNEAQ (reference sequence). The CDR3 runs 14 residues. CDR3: CASSPETDAYGYTF. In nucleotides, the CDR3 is TGTGCCAGCAGCCCGGAGACAGACGCGTATGGCTACACCTTC.

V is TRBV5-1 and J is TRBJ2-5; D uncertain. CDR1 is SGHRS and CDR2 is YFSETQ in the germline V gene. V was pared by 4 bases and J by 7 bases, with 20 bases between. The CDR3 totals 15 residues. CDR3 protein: CASSLTPVSYATQYF. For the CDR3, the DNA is TGCGCCAGCAGCCTGACGCCGGTCAGCTATGCGACCCAGTACTTC.

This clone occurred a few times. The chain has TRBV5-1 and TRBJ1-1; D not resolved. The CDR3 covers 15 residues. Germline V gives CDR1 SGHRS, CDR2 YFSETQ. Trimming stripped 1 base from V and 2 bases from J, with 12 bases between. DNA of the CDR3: TGCGCCAGCAGCTTGCTCGCCGGGGTTAACACTGAAGCTTTCTTT. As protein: CASSLLAGVNTEAFF.

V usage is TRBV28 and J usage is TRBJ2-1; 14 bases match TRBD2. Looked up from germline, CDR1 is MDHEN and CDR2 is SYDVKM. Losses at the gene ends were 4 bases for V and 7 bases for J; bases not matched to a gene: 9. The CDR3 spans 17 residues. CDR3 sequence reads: CASSSIPGLAGVNEQFF. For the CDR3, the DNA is TGTGCCAGCAGTTCAATTCCGGGACTAGCGGGAGTTAATGAGCAGTTCTTC.

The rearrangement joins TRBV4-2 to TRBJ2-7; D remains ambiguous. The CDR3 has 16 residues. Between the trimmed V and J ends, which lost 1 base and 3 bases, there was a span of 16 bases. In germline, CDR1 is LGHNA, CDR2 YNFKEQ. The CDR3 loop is CASSQADGRPNYEQYF. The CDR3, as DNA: TGTGCCAGCAGCCAAGCTGACGGGCGCCCGAACTACGAGCAGTACTTC.

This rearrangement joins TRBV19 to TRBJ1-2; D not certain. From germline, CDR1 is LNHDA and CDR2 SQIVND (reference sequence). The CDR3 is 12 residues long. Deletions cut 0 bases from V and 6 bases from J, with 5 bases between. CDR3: CASSIEGHGYTF. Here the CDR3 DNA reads TGTGCCAGTAGTATAGAAGGGCATGGCTACACCTTC.

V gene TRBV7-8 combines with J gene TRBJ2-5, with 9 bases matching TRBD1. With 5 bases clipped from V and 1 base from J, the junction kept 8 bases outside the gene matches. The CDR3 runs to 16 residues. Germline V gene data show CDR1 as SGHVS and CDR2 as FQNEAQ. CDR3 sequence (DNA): TGTGCCAGCAGCCCTAACTCGGGACAGGGCCAAGAGACCCAGTACTTC. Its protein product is CASSPNSGQGQETQYF.

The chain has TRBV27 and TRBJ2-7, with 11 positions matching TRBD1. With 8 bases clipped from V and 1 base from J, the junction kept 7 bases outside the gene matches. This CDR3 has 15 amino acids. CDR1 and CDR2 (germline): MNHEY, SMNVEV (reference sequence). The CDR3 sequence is CASGRTGGNSYEQYF. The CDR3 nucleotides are TGTGCCAGCGGACGGACAGGGGGCAATTCCTACGAGCAGTACTTC.

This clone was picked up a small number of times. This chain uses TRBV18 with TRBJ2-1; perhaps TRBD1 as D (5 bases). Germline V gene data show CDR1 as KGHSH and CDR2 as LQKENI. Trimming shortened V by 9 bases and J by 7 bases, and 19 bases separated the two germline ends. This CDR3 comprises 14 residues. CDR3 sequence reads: CASFLDTTVNEQFF. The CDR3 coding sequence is TGTGCCAGTTTCTTGGACACGACCGTAAATGAGCAGTTCTTC.